The 2 T cell receptor beta chains below all came from one sample that was sequenced in a study of monozygotic twins with inflammatory bowel disease. Reanalyzing the 5' RACE reads, TCRdb keeps one entry per CDR3 protein, without DNA. The table lists about 450,000 distinct CDR3 sequences. Sequencing was performed on blood. The receptor set was obtained from a human donor with ulcerative colitis or Crohn's disease, or a healthy co-twin of an affected twin (not recorded which).

The J gene is TRBJ2-5, the V gene TRBV24-1; with no DNA, the TCRdb D assignment of TRBD1 cannot be verified. The germline CDR1 and CDR2 sequences are KGHDR and SFDVKD. The CDR3 length is 13 residues. Here the CDR3 reads CATSDPPGETQYF.

This sequence joins TRBV21-1 and TRBJ1-5; TCRdb's assignment of TRBD1 cannot be checked, as there is no DNA. TRBV21-1 constitutes a pseudogene. The CDR3 consists of 16 residues. CDR3 sequence reads: CASSNGGNRGNQPQHF.